A selection of T cell receptor beta chains follows, all from one sample in a study of regulatory T cells in long-lasting Graves disease. TCRdb recomputed calls from the multiplex PCR reads with MiXCR, one row per CDR3 protein. The data contain around 510,000 distinct CDR3 sequences, less than 25% of them singletons. This sample comprised peripheral blood mononuclear cells (PBMCs), obtained when the disease was refractory, from a patient treated with antithyroid drugs. The receptors come from a female donor with Graves disease. The conserved cysteine and the conserved F or W are not part of the CDR3 here.

15	TRBJ2-7	TRBV28	ASSSTLPTGGVYEQY
14	TRBJ2-3	TRBV12-3/TRBV12-4	ASTRPTSGSRDTQY
14	TRBJ1-5	TRBV2	ASSEFGGRGNQPQH
10	TRBJ1-1	TRBV5-1	ASSLDDTEAF
12	TRBJ2-7	TRBV10-1	ASTGTGKAYEQY
10	TRBJ1-1	TRBV29-1	SVATANTEAF
11	TRBJ2-2	TRBV7-8	ASSVGGPGELF
13	TRBJ1-1	TRBV6-1	ASSEWVRSNTEAF
12	TRBJ2-2	TRBV29-1	SPSLREGSGELF
19	TRBJ2-1	TRBV29-1	SAETQPGQPTSGTNYNEQF
12	TRBJ2-7	TRBV6-2/TRBV6-3	ASSYRPGSDEQY
11	TRBJ2-2	TRBV7-2	ASSLINTGELF
13	TRBJ2-7	TRBV30	AWGPRQGVLREQY
14	TRBJ1-2	TRBV4-1	ASSQDVGYLNYGYT
11	TRBJ1-2	TRBV3-1	ASSPSYPYGYT
10	TRBJ1-3	TRBV7-9	ASSLGGNTIY
11	TRBJ1-1	TRBV2	ASRETRNTEAF
13	TRBJ1-6	TRBV4-1	ASGSGTGPLFPLH
12	TRBJ2-7	TRBV2	ASSPHAYSYEQY
13	TRBJ2-1	TRBV19	ASRAGGPGYNEQF
10	TRBJ2-7	TRBV6-1	ASRQGGYEQY
13	TRBJ1-5	TRBV5-5	ASSVDTGSNQPQH
13	TRBJ2-5	TRBV13	ASSLSPKSVETQY
9	TRBJ2-1	TRBV5-1	ASLVGNEQF
19	TRBJ2-7	TRBV11-2	ASSPSGLAGGTYPQTYEQY
13	TRBJ2-7	TRBV29-1	SVLEQAGEAYEQY
8	TRBJ2-3	TRBV20-1	SAGDDTQY
9	TRBJ2-7	TRBV29-1	SVALAWKQY
12	TRBJ2-7	TRBV11-1	ASSDPSGRDEQY
12	TRBJ2-5	TRBV5-1	ASSLEVSGRSQY
13	TRBJ1-1	TRBV19	ASSSNQGGNTEAF
13	TRBJ1-1	TRBV2	ASSEKEDLNTEAF
12	TRBJ1-6	TRBV12-3/TRBV12-4	ASTPQGPYSPLH
11	TRBJ1-2	TRBV19	ASRRDGKDGYT
14	TRBJ2-5	TRBV28	ASSSGEGLYQETQY
12	TRBJ2-5	TRBV27	ASSLLSGTETQY
16	TRBJ2-4	TRBV10-3	AISEPSGRGGAKNIQY